Each of the 14 T cell receptor beta chains below was sequenced from the same sample in a study of T cells after yellow fever vaccination. TCRdb reanalysed the 5' RACE reads using MiXCR and keeps one entry per CDR3 protein. The sample consists of a few hundred thousand distinct CDR3 sequences, 7% to 9% of them appearing once. The specimen comprised PBMCs, sampled more than 40 days after the first yellow fever vaccination. The receptors come from a man younger than 35 who received the YFV17D yellow fever vaccine.

The chain has TRBV28 and TRBJ2-5; perhaps TRBD1 as D (6 bases). This CDR3 comprises 14 residues. The germline gives CDR1 MDHEN, CDR2 SYDVKM. V was shortened by 6 bases and J by 9 bases, with 20 bases between the two germline ends. CDR3: CASSQQQGRWAQYF. The CDR3 nucleotides are TGTGCCAGCAGCCAACAACAGGGACGCTGGGCCCAGTACTTC.

CDR3 residues: CASSPNRVAGVSYNEQFF. The CDR3 nucleotides are TGTGCCAGCTCTCCTAACAGGGTCGCCGGGGTGTCCTACAATGAGCAGTTCTTC. The rearrangement links TRBV18 to TRBJ2-1; the D gene is possibly TRBD1 (6 bases). This CDR3 is built from 18 residues. Germline lookup yields CDR1 KGHSH and CDR2 LQKENI. The V end lost 6 bases, the J end lost 1 base, and 22 bases lay between the germline ends.

This clonotype occurred a few times. This chain joins TRBV12-3 or TRBV12-4 and TRBJ1-5; maybe TRBD1 (6 bases). The CDR3 is 18 amino acids. V was clipped by 3 bases and J by 4 bases, with 22 bases between them. The chain's CDR3 is CASSFVIYGGAENQPQHF. CDR3 in DNA: TGTGCCAGCAGTTTTGTCATTTACGGGGGGGCGGAGAATCAGCCCCAGCATTTT.

This clonotype has more than one count but fewer than ten. This chain uses TRBV19 with TRBJ2-7; possibly TRBD1 for D (6 bases). The V end lost 6 bases, the J end lost 3 bases, and 12 bases lay between the germline ends. The CDR3 has 13 residues. Germline V gene sequence: CDR1 LNHDA, CDR2 SQIVND (reference sequence). The CDR3: CASSVRDNYEQYF. The CDR3 DNA reads TGTGCCAGTAGCGTCCGGGACAACTACGAGCAGTACTTC.

This sequence joins TRBV7-6 and TRBJ2-6; D is unresolved. V was trimmed by 1 base and J by 3 bases, leaving 7 bases between them. Germline CDR1 SGHVS, CDR2 FNYEAQ. The CDR3 length is 15 residues. The CDR3 sequence is CASSLVLGGANVLTF. The CDR3 DNA sequence: TGTGCCAGCAGCTTAGTTCTCGGTGGGGCCAACGTCCTGACTTTC.

This clonotype has only a few counts. This chain uses TRBV20-1 with TRBJ2-3, with 10 bases fitting TRBD1. The CDR3 is made up of 14 amino acids. With 5 bases clipped from V and 2 bases from J, the junction kept 4 bases outside the gene matches. The germline CDR1 and CDR2 sequences are DFQATT and SNEGSKA (reference sequence). The CDR3 bases are TGCAGTGCTTCGGGACAGGGGCTCACAGATACGCAGTATTTT. Protein product: CSASGQGLTDTQYF.

This clonotype was seen a handful of times. V is TRBV5-6 and J is TRBJ2-2; perhaps TRBD1 as D (5 bases). The germline gives CDR1 SGHDT, CDR2 YYEEEE. The CDR3 is 15 amino acids. Deletions cut 3 bases from V and 3 bases from J, with 12 bases between. The DNA of the CDR3 is TGTGCCAGCAGCTCAGTATCAGGGTACACCGGGGAGCTGTTTTTT. Residues: CASSSVSGYTGELFF.

This clonotype has more than one count but fewer than ten. The V gene is TRBV18, the J gene TRBJ1-1, with D tentatively TRBD1 (6 bases). V lost 0 bases and J 0 bases, leaving 17 bases between the germline ends. This CDR3 contains 18 residues. CDR1 KGHSH and CDR2 LQKENI come from the germline V gene. The CDR3 sequence: CASSPPGAQAVMNTEAFF. The CDR3 nucleotides are TGTGCCAGCTCACCACCGGGGGCCCAAGCTGTTATGAACACTGAAGCTTTCTTT.

In this sample, this clonotype turned up a few times. The chain is built from TRBV5-1 and TRBJ2-7, with D unresolved. The CDR3 contains 13 residues. Germline loops: CDR1 SGHRS, CDR2 YFSETQ. The V end was cut by 2 bases, the J end by 0 bases, with 6 bases between. CDR3 sequence: CASSLYTSYEQYF. In DNA, the CDR3 is TGCGCCAGCAGCTTATACACCTCCTACGAGCAGTACTTC.

This clonotype was counted at least ten times. The rearrangement uses TRBV5-5 and TRBJ2-5; D gene unclear. Germline CDR1 and CDR2: SGHKS and YYEKEE (reference sequence). With 1 base removed from V and 0 bases from J, the gap between germline ends came to 7 bases. The CDR3 covers 14 residues. The CDR3 region has the DNA TGTGCCAGCAGCTTGCAAGGACACCAAGAGACCCAGTACTTC. Translation: CASSLQGHQETQYF. The full variable domain, its missing parts supplied by reference TRBV5-5 and TRBJ2-5, is DAGVTQSPTHLIKTRGQQVTLRCSPISGHKSVSWYQQVLGQGPQFIFQYYEKEERGRGNFPDRFSARQFPNYSSELNVNALLLGDSALYLCASSLQGHQETQYFGPGTRLLVL.

This clonotype was seen more than once but under ten times. J is TRBJ2-1 and V is TRBV2; D is unclear. The CDR3 has 14 amino acids. Trimming left V 7 bases short and J 0 bases short, with 10 bases between. Germline-derived CDR1 and CDR2 are SNHLY and FYNNEI. The CDR3: CASTSPISYNEQFF. In DNA form, the CDR3 reads TGTGCCAGCACCTCCCCCATCTCCTACAATGAGCAGTTCTTC.

The CDR3 loop is CSALVGGMETQYF. CDR3 coding DNA: TGCAGTGCTTTAGTGGGGGGGATGGAGACCCAGTACTTC. V and J are TRBV20-1 and TRBJ2-5; 7 bases map to TRBD2. The CDR3 is 13 residues long. The germline gives CDR1 DFQATT, CDR2 SNEGSKA (reference sequence). Losses at the gene ends were 5 bases for V and 5 bases for J; bases not matched to a gene: 8.

This clonotype was found a few times. The J gene is TRBJ1-2, the V gene TRBV28; maybe TRBD1 (5 bases). The CDR3 runs 14 residues. Germline CDR1 reads MDHEN; CDR2 reads SYDVKM. Trimming took 2 bases from V and 3 from J, leaving 10 bases between them. Here the CDR3 reads CASSLTPGDYGYTF. The CDR3, as DNA: TGTGCCAGCAGTTTAACCCCGGGGGACTATGGCTACACCTTC.

A word on this clonotype: Compared with germline, one end of the junction differs, possibly owing to a read error. The chain combines TRBV5-1 with TRBJ2-6, with D unresolved. The CDR3 is 15 amino acids. Germline V gene lookup returns CDR1 SGHRS and CDR2 YFSETQ. CDR3 DNA: TGCGCCAGCAGCAACGACAACTCTGGGGTCAACGTCCTGACTTTC. Its translation is CASSNDNSGVNVLTF.